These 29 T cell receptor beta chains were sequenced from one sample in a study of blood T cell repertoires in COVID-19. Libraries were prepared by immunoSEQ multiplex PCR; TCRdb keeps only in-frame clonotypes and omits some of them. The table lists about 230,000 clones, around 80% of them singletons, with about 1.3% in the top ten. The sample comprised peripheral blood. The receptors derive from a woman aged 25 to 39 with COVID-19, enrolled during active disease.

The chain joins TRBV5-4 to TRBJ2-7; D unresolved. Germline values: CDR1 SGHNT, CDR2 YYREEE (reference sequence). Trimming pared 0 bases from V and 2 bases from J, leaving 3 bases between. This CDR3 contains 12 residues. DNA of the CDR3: TGTGCCAGCAGCTTGGACACCTACGAGCAGTACTTC. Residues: CASSLDTYEQYF. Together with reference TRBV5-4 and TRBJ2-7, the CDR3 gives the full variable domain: ETGVTQSPTHLIKTRGQQVTLRCSSQSGHNTVSWYQQALGQGPQFIFQYYREEENGRGNFPPRFSGLQFPNYSSELNVNALELDDSALYLCASSLDTYEQYFGPGTRLTVT.

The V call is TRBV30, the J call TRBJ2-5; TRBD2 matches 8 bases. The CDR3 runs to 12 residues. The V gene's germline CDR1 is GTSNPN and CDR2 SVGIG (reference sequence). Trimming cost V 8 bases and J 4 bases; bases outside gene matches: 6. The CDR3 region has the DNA TGTGCCGGGAATCGGGAGGGAGAGACCCAGTACTTC. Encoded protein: CAGNREGETQYF.

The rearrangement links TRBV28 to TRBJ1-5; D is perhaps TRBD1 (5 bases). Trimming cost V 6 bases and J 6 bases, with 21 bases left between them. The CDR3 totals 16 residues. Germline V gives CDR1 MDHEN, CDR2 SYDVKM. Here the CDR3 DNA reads TGTGCCAGCAGCCTATCCGCCGGGGGGGAACTTCAGCCCCAGCATTTT. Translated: CASSLSAGGELQPQHF.

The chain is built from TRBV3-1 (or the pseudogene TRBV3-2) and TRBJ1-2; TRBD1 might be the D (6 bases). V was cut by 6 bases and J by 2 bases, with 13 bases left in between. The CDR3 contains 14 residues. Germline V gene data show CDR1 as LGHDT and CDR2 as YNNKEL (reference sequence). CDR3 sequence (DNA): TGTGCCAGCAGTCTGGACAGCCAAAACTATGGCTACACCTTC. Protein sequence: CASSLDSQNYGYTF.

The CDR3 DNA reads as TGTGCCAGCAGCCAAGCGGAGGGGCTTGGGACAGATACGCAGTATTTT. Protein: CASSQAEGLGTDTQYF. The J gene is TRBJ2-3, the V gene TRBV4-2; a weak D match, TRBD2 (6 bases). CDR3 size: 16 residues. The ends were cut back, 1 base at V and 3 bases at J, with 14 bases in the middle. Germline V CDR1 and CDR2: LGHNA, YNFKEQ.

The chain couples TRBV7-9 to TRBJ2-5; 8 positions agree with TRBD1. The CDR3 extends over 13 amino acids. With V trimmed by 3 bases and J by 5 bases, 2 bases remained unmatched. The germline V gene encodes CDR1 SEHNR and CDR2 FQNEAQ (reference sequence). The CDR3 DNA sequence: TGTGCCAGCAGCTTCGGACAGGGTGAGACCCAGTACTTC. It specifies CASSFGQGETQYF. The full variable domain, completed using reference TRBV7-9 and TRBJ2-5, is DTGVSQNPRHKITKRGQNVTFRCDPISEHNRLYWYRQTLGQGPEFLTYFQNEAQLEKSRLLSDRFSAERPKGSFSTLEIQRTEQGDSAMYLCASSFGQGETQYFGPGTRLLVL.

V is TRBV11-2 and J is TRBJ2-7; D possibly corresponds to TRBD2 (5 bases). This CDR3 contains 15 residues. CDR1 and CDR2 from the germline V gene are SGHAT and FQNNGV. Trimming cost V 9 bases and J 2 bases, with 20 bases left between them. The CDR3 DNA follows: TGTGCCAGTGCTTTGTCCGGGGATCGAACCTACGAGCAGTACTTC. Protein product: CASALSGDRTYEQYF.

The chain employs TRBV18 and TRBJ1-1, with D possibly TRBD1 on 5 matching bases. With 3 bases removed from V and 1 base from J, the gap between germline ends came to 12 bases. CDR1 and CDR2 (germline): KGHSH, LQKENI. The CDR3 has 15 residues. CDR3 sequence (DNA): TGTGCCAGCTCACCGCTGGGACTTCGGAACACTGAAGCTTTCTTT. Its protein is CASSPLGLRNTEAFF.

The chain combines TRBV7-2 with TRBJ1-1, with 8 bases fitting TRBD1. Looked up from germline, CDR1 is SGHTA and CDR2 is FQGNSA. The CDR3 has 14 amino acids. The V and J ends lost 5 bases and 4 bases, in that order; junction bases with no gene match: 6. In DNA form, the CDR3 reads TGTGCCAGCAGCCGGACAGGGCGGGTCACTGAAGCTTTCTTT. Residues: CASSRTGRVTEAFF.

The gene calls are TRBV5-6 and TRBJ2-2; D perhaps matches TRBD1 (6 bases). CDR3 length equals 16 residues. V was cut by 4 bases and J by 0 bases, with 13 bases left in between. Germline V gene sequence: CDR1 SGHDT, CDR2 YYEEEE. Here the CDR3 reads CASSASGAPNTGELFF. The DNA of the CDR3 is TGTGCCAGCAGCGCCTCAGGGGCCCCGAACACCGGGGAGCTGTTTTTT.

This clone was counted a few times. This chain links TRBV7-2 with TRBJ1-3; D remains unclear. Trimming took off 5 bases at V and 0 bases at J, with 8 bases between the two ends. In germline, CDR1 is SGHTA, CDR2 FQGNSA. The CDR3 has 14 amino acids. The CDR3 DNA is TGTGCCAGCAGCCCCTCCAGCTCTGGAAACACCATATATTTT. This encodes CASSPSSSGNTIYF. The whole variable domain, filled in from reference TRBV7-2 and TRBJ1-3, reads GAGVSQSPSNKVTEKGKDVELRCDPISGHTALYWYRQSLGQGLEFLIYFQGNSAPDKSGLPSDRFSAERTGGSVSTLTIQRTQQEDSAVYLCASSPSSSGNTIYFGEGSWLTVV.

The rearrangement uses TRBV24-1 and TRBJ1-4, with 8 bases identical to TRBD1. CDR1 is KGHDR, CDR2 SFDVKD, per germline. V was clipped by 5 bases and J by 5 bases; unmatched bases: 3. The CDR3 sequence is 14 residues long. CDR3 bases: TGTGCCACCAGTGTGGACAGGGTAAATGAAAAACTGTTTTTT. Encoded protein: CATSVDRVNEKLFF.

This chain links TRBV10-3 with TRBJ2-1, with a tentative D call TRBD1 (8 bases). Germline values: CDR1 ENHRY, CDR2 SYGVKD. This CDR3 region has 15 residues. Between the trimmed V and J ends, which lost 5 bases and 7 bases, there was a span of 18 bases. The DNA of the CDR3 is TGTGCCATCAGTAAGGACAGGGAGGGGGGGAATGAGCAGTTCTTC. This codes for CAISKDREGGNEQFF.

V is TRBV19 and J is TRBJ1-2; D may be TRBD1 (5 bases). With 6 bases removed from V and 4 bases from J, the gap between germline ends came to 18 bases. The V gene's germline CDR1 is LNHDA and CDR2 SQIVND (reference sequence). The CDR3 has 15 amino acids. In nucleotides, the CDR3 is TGTGCCAGTAGGCGTCTTCAGGGTAGGGGCTATGGCTACACCTTC. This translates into CASRRLQGRGYGYTF. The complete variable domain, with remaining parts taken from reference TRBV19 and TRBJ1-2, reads DGGITQSPKYLFRKEGQNVTLSCEQNLNHDAMYWYRQDPGQGLRLIYYSQIVNDFQKGDIAEGYSVSREKKESFPLTVTSAQKNPTAFYLCASRRLQGRGYGYTFGSGTRLTVV.

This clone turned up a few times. CDR3 sequence reads: CASSASLAGELFF. CDR3 DNA: TGTGCCAGCAGCGCCTCATTAGCCGGGGAGCTGTTTTTT. The rearrangement uses TRBV2 and TRBJ2-2; D ambiguous. The CDR3 extends over 13 amino acids. From germline, CDR1 is SNHLY and CDR2 FYNNEI. V lost 6 bases to trimming and J lost 6 bases, with 11 bases between them.

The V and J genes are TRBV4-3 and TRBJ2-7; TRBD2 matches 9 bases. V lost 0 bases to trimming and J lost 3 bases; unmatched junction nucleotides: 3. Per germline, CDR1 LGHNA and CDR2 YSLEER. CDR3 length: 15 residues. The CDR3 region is CASSQETSGHYEQYF. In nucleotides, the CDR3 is TGCGCCAGCAGCCAAGAGACTAGCGGACACTACGAGCAGTACTTC.

Here the CDR3 reads CASSLPGLAGVYEQYF. The CDR3 DNA follows: TGTGCCAGCTCACTACCCGGTTTAGCGGGAGTCTACGAGCAGTACTTC. The rearrangement links TRBV18 to TRBJ2-7, with TRBD2 matching over 9 bases. Germline CDR1 reads KGHSH; CDR2 reads LQKENI. Trimming at V came to 4 bases and at J to 3 bases, leaving 10 bases not matched to a gene. This CDR3 has 16 residues.

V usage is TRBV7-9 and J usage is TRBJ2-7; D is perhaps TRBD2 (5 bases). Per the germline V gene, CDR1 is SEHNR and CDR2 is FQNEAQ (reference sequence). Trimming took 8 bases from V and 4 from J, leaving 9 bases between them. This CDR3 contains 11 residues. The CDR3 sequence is CASSPGYEQYF. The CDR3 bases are TGTGCCAGCTCCCCGGGGTACGAGCAGTACTTC.

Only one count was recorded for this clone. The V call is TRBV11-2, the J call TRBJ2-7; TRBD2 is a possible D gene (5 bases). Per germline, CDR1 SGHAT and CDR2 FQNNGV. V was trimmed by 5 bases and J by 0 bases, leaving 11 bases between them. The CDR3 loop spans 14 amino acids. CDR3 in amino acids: CASSKSGSSYEQYF. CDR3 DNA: TGTGCCAGCAGCAAGAGCGGAAGCTCCTACGAGCAGTACTTC.

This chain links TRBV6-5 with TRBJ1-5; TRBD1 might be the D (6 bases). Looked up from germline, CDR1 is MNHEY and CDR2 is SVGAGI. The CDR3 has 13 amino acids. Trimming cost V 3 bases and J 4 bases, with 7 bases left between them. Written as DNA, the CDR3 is TGTGCCAGCAGTTATGACAGGAATCAGCCCCAGCATTTT. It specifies CASSYDRNQPQHF.

The CDR3 region has the DNA TGTGCCAGCATCCTACCCGGGACAGCAAACACTGAAGCTTTCTTT. It codes for CASILPGTANTEAFF. The rearrangement links TRBV28 to TRBJ1-1; 7 bases map to TRBD1. Trimming cost V 7 bases and J 2 bases; bases outside gene matches: 10. CDR3 length: 15 amino acids. CDR1 is MDHEN and CDR2 is SYDVKM in the germline V gene.

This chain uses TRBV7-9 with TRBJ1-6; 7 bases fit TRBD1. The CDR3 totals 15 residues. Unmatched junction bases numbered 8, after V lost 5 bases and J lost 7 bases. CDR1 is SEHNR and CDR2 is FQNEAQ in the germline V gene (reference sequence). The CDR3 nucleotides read TGTGCCAGCAGCAAACAGGGGTTCCAGAATTCACCCCTCCACTTT. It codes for CASSKQGFQNSPLHF.

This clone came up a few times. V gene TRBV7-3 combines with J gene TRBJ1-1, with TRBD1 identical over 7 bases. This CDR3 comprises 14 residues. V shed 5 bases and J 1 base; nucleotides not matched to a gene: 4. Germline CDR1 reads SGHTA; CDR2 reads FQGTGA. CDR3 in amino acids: CASSPNRGNTEAFF. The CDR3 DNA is TGTGCCAGCAGCCCTAACAGGGGGAACACTGAAGCTTTCTTT. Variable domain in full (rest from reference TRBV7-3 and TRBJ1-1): GAGVSQTPSNKVTEKGKYVELRCDPISGHTALYWYRQSLGQGPEFLIYFQGTGAADDSGLPNDRFFAVRPEGSVSTLKIQRTERGDSAVYLCASSPNRGNTEAFFGQGTRLTVV.

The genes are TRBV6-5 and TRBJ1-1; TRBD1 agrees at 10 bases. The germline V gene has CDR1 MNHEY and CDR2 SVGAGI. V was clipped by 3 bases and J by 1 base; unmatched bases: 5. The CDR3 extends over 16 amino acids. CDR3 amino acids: CASSYAGTGENTEAFF. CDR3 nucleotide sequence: TGTGCCAGCAGTTATGCCGGGACAGGGGAGAACACTGAAGCTTTCTTT.

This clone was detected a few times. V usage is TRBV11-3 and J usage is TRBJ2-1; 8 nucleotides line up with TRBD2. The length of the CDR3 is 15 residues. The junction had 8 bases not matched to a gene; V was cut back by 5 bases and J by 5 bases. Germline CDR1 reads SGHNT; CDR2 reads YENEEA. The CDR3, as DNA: TGTGCCAGCAGCGCCTCTAGCGGGTCCAACAATGAGCAGTTCTTC. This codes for CASSASSGSNNEQFF.

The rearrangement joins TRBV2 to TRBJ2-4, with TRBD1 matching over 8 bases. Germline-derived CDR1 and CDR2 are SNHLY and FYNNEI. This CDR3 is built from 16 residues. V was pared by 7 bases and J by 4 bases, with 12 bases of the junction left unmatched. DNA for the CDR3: TGTGCCAGCACCCCCAGGAGACAGGGGAATAAAAACATTCAGTACTTC. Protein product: CASTPRRQGNKNIQYF.

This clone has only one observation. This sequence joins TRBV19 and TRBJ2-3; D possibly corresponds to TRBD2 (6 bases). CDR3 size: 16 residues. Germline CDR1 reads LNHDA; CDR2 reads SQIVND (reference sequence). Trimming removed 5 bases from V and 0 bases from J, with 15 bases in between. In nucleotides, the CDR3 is TGTGCCAGTAGTCCCCGGGACTTACCTAGCACAGATACGCAGTATTTT. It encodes CASSPRDLPSTDTQYF. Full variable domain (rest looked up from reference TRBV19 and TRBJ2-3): DGGITQSPKYLFRKEGQNVTLSCEQNLNHDAMYWYRQDPGQGLRLIYYSQIVNDFQKGDIAEGYSVSREKKESFPLTVTSAQKNPTAFYLCASSPRDLPSTDTQYFGPGTRLTVL.

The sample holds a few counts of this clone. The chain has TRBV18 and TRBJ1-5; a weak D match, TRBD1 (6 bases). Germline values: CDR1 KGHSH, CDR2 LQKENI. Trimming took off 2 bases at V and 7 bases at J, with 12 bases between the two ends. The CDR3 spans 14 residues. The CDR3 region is CASSPETGLQPQHF. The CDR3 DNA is TGTGCCAGCTCACCAGAGACAGGATTACAGCCCCAGCATTTT. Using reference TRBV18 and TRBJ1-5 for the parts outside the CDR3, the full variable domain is NAGVMQNPRHLVRRRGQEARLRCSPMKGHSHVYWYRQLPEEGLKFMVYLQKENIIDESGMPKERFSAEFPKEGPSILRIQQVVRGDSAAYFCASSPETGLQPQHFGDGTRLSIL.

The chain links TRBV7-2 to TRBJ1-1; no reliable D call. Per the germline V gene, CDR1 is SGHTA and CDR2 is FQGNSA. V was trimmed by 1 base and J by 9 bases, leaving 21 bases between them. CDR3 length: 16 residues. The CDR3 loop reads CASSLEPGVHSWKAFF. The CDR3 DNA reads TGTGCCAGCAGCTTAGAACCGGGAGTCCACTCATGGAAAGCTTTCTTT.